Here is one T cell receptor (beta chain) with its context. Its antigen remains unidentified. The data were taken from a study of CXCR3-negative and CXCR3-positive naive CD8 T cells. The length of the CDR3 is 16 residues. Germline CDR1 is SGDLS and CDR2 is YYNGEE. Study results and caveats: Researchers reported similar TRBV-TRBJ usage in naive CXCR3-negative and CXCR3-positive cells, though memory differed. CD5 surface expression was similar among naive subsets, and TCR strength was estimated by inference from TRB CDR3 properties.

With UMI labels, 5' RACE was used to prepare the TRB cDNA libraries. TCRdb re-called the 5' RACE reads; every CDR3 protein appears as one record, without DNA. The sample table sets out roughly 7,100 distinct CDR3 sequences. The receptor's source is a human donor in good health. Some clones in this sample may be carry-over from other donors' samples. The specimen sequenced was naive CXCR3- CD8+ T cells from blood. Subset denoted: CD45RO-CCR7+CD27+CD95- naive CD8+ T cells lacking CXCR3 (TNR3-). The V gene is TRBV9, the J gene TRBJ1-4; TCRdb's assignment of TRBD1 cannot be checked, as there is no DNA. The CDR3 loop reads CASSAQGQATNEKLFF.